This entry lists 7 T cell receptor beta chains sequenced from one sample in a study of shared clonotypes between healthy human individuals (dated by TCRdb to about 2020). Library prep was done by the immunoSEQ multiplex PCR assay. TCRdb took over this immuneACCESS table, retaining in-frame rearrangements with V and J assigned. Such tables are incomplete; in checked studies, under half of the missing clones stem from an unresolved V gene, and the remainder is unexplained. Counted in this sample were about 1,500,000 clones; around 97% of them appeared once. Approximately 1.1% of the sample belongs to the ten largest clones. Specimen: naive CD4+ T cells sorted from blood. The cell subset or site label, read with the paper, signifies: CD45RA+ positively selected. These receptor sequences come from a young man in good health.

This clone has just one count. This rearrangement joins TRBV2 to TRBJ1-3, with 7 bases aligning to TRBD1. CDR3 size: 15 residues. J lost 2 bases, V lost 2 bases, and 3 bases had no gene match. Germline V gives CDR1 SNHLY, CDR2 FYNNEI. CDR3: CASSEQGVAGNTIYF. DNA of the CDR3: TGTGCCAGCAGTGAACAGGGGGTTGCTGGAAACACCATATATTTT.

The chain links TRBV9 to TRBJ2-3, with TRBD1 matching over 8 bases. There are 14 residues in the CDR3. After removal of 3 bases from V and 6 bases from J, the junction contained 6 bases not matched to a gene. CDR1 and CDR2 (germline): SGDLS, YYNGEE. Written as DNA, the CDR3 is TGTGCCAGCAGCGAGGGACAGGCGGGGGATACGCAGTATTTT. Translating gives CASSEGQAGDTQYF.

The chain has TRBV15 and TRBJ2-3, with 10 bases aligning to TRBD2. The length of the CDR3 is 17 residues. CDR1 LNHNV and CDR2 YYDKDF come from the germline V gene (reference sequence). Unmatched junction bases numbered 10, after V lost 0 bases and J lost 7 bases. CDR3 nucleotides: TGTGCCACCAGCAGAGATCGTTGGACTAGCGGTTCGCATACGCAGTATTTT. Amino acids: CATSRDRWTSGSHTQYF.

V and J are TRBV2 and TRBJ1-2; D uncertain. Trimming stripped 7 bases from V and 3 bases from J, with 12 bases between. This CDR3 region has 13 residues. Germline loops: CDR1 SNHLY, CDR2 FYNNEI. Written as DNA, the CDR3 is TGTGCCAGCACCCAGAGATATGACTATGGCTACACCTTC. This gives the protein CASTQRYDYGYTF.

CDR3 residues: CSVGDTGGGTDTQYF. Written as DNA, the CDR3 is TGCAGCGTTGGGGACACAGGAGGGGGCACAGATACGCAGTATTTT. V and J are TRBV29-1 and TRBJ2-3; D assignment may be TRBD1 or TRBD2 (6 bases each). Germline CDR1 and CDR2: SQVTM and ANQGSEA. Trimming took 4 bases from V and 1 from J, leaving 15 bases between them. The CDR3 contains 15 residues.

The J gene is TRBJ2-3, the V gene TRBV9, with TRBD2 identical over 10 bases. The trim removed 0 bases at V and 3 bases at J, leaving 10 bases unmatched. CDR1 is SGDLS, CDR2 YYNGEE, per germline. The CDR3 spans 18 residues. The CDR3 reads CASSVEGVLAGATDTQYF. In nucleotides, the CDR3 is TGTGCCAGCAGCGTAGAGGGAGTCCTAGCGGGAGCGACAGATACGCAGTATTTT.

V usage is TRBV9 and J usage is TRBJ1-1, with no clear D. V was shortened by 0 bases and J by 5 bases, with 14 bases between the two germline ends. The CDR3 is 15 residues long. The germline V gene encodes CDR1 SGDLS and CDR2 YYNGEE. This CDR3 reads CASSVASEGWTEAFF. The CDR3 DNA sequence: TGTGCCAGCAGCGTAGCGTCGGAGGGATGGACTGAAGCTTTCTTT.